This TCR beta chain comes out of a study of cytomegalovirus exposure and HLA in healthy donors. About the research overall: T cells numbering around 180 million yielded 117 million unique TCR beta sequences in an earlier analysis.

PCR was performed using 60 Vbeta and 13 Jbeta primers. Produced via immunoSEQ multiplex PCR; TCRdb's table is partial and in-frame only. This sample has some 200,000 clones; more than 80% occur once, and the top ten carry roughly 2.6%. The sequence was collected from a woman aged 45 to 65 in good health and CMV-seropositive. Sequences were obtained from PBMCs.

The CDR3 reads CASSFGQNTEAFF. The CDR3 region has the DNA TGTGCCAGCAGTTTTGGACAGAACACTGAAGCTTTCTTT. V gene TRBV2 combines with J gene TRBJ1-1; D is possibly TRBD1 (5 bases). The V and J ends lost 5 bases and 1 base respectively, with 8 bases between them. The CDR3 has 13 residues. Germline CDR1 reads SNHLY; CDR2 reads FYNNEI.